This T cell receptor beta chain was identified during a study of T cell responses to AZD1222 COVID-19 vaccine. Across the whole study: Timing groups of about 4 and about 12 weeks for second doses were pooled. Broader study findings: Spike-specific TCR breadth and depth went up after people got two AZD1222 doses. White British people made up most donors, females outnumbered males, and clonal diversity was possibly underestimated.

The protocol was immunoSEQ multiplex PCR, while the TCRdb copy is restricted to in-frame clones and leaves out a portion. The sample includes about 140,000 clones, approximately 90% seen only once; the top ten take 5.5%. The CDR3 is 15 residues long. With V trimmed by 3 bases and J by 2 bases, 1 base remained unmatched. Germline loops: CDR1 SGHVS, CDR2 FQNEAQ. In its sample, this clone was seen a few times. Its target is unknown. The starting material was peripheral blood, obtained on day 0 of AZD1222 vaccination. The sequence was obtained from an adult in good health. V and J are TRBV7-8 and TRBJ1-3; 10 nucleotides line up with TRBD1. Here the CDR3 DNA reads TGTGCCAGCAGCTTGGACAGGGGGGCTGGAAACACCATATATTTT. Its translation is CASSLDRGAGNTIYF.